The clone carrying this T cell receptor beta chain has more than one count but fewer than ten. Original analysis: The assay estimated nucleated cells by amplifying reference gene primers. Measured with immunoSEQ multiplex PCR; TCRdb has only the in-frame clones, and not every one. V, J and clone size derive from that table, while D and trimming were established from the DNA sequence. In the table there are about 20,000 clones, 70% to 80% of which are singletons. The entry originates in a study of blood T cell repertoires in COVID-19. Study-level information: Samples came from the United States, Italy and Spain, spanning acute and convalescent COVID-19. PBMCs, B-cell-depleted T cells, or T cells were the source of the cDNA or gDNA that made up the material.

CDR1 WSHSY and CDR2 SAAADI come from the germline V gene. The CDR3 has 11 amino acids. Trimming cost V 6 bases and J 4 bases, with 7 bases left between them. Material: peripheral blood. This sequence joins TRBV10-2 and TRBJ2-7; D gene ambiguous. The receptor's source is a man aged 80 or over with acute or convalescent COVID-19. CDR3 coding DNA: TGCGCCAGCAGAATCGGGTACGAGCAGTACTTC. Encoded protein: CASRIGYEQYF.